A single sample gave rise to the 16 T cell receptor beta chains below, sequenced in a study of T cell changes during pregnancy in multiple sclerosis. The assay was immunoSEQ multiplex PCR, and TCRdb's table has in-frame clones only and misses some. The profile shows approximately 51,000 clones, 90% to 95% of them singletons. The material sequenced was CD4+ T cells from peripheral blood mononuclear cells, taken in the second trimester of pregnancy. The source is a female donor with multiple sclerosis, enrolled in a pregnancy study.

V usage is TRBV6-4 and J usage is TRBJ2-3, with 12 nucleotides matching TRBD2. The germline V gene encodes CDR1 MRHNA and CDR2 SNTAGT. The CDR3 has 15 amino acids. V shed 4 bases, J shed 1 base, and the junction held 0 bases outside the gene matches. The CDR3, as DNA: TGTGCCAGCAGTGGACTAGCGGGGGGCACAGATACGCAGTATTTT. Protein: CASSGLAGGTDTQYF.

The V and J genes are TRBV10-3 and TRBJ1-5, with TRBD1 as a possible D gene (5 bases). Germline CDR1 reads ENHRY; CDR2 reads SYGVKD. V was trimmed by 0 bases and J by 4 bases, leaving 13 bases between them. The CDR3 loop spans 16 amino acids. The CDR3 protein is CAISESAGLQNQPQHF. For the CDR3, the DNA is TGTGCCATCAGTGAGTCTGCGGGGCTCCAAAATCAGCCCCAGCATTTT.

The chain employs TRBV7-2 and TRBJ2-5; D is perhaps TRBD2 (6 bases). The CDR3 runs to 15 residues. Trimming took 1 base from V and 2 from J, leaving 11 bases between them. Germline-derived CDR1 and CDR2 are SGHTA and FQGNSA. The CDR3 loop is CASSLGGEGQETQYF. The CDR3 nucleotides read TGTGCCAGCAGCTTAGGCGGGGAAGGGCAAGAGACCCAGTACTTC.

V and J are TRBV5-5 and TRBJ1-3; TRBD1 aligns across 7 bases. The J segment lost 2 bases and the V segment lost 4 bases, leaving 9 bases of the junction unmatched. Germline V CDR1 and CDR2: SGHKS, YYEKEE (reference sequence). The CDR3 runs 16 residues. The CDR3 loop is CASSLRTTGAGNTIYF. The CDR3 DNA sequence: TGTGCCAGCAGCCTCAGAACTACAGGGGCTGGAAACACCATATATTTT.

The chain joins TRBV15 to TRBJ1-3; a possible D gene is TRBD1 (5 bases). This CDR3 has 13 amino acids. CDR1 LNHNV and CDR2 YYDKDF come from the germline V gene (reference sequence). V lost 3 bases to trimming and J lost 8 bases, with 11 bases between them. The CDR3 nucleotides read TGTGCCACCAGCAGTCCAGCGGGGGACACCATATATTTT. Translation: CATSSPAGDTIYF.

This rearrangement joins TRBV5-6 to TRBJ1-2, with a tentative D call TRBD1 (5 bases). V lost 4 bases and J 1 base, leaving 14 bases between the germline ends. The V gene's germline CDR1 is SGHDT and CDR2 YYEEEE. The CDR3 loop spans 15 amino acids. Here the CDR3 reads CASSVRGRDNYGYTF. CDR3 DNA: TGTGCCAGCAGCGTTCGAGGCAGGGATAACTATGGCTACACCTTC.

J is TRBJ2-2 and V is TRBV2, with unresolved D. CDR3 length: 14 amino acids. V dropped 11 bases and J dropped 4 bases, with 17 bases sitting between them. Germline V gives CDR1 SNHLY, CDR2 FYNNEI. The CDR3 region is CASRGDSLTGELFF. CDR3 in DNA: TGTGCCTCGCGAGGTGACTCACTCACCGGGGAGCTGTTTTTT. The whole variable domain, filled in from reference TRBV2 and TRBJ2-2, reads EPEVTQTPSHQVTQMGQEVILRCVPISNHLYFYWYRQILGQKVEFLVSFYNNEISEKSEIFDDQFSVERPDGSNFTLKIRSTKLEDSAMYFCASRGDSLTGELFFGEGSRLTVL.

This chain connects TRBV10-3 to TRBJ2-2, with TRBD1 identical over 9 bases. V shed 4 bases and J 4 bases; nucleotides not matched to a gene: 7. From germline, CDR1 is ENHRY and CDR2 SYGVKD. The CDR3 is made up of 16 amino acids. The CDR3 protein is CAISGIAGQGTGELFF. CDR3 DNA sequence: TGTGCCATCAGTGGCATCGCGGGACAGGGCACCGGGGAGCTGTTTTTT.

This sequence joins TRBV7-2 and TRBJ2-7, with a tentative D call TRBD1 (5 bases). The germline gives CDR1 SGHTA, CDR2 FQGNSA. Trimming took off 7 bases at V and 2 bases at J, with 12 bases between the two ends. This CDR3 spans 13 amino acids. CDR3 in DNA: TGTGCCAGCACCAAACAGGTGCCCTACGAGCAGTACTTC. As protein: CASTKQVPYEQYF.

The chain combines TRBV27 with TRBJ2-1; 8 nucleotides align to TRBD2. This CDR3 is 17 amino acids long. Trimming removed 4 bases from V and 5 bases from J; junction bases left unmatched: 13. The germline CDR1 and CDR2 sequences are MNHEY and SMNVEV (reference sequence). The CDR3 loop reads CASSSRLGRAGDNEQFF. The CDR3 coding sequence is TGTGCCAGCAGTTCGCGGTTGGGGCGAGCGGGGGACAATGAGCAGTTCTTC.

The gene calls are TRBV10-3 and TRBJ1-2; the D is unclear. Germline assignment: CDR1 ENHRY and CDR2 SYGVKD. The CDR3 is 14 amino acids. Trimming removed 0 bases at V and 1 base at J, with 6 bases between. CDR3 nucleotides: TGTGCCATCAGTGAGTCGTACAGTAACTATGGCTACACCTTC. Translating gives CAISESYSNYGYTF.

V usage is TRBV9 and J usage is TRBJ1-2; TRBD1 agrees at 9 bases. Germline values: CDR1 SGDLS, CDR2 YYNGEE. The CDR3 extends over 15 amino acids. Trimming removed 4 bases from V and 6 bases from J; junction bases left unmatched: 10. The CDR3 sequence is CASSNYKTGGDGYTF. CDR3 DNA: TGTGCCAGCAGCAACTATAAAACAGGGGGCGATGGCTACACCTTC.

The chain recombines TRBV7-6 with TRBJ2-7, with a tentative D call TRBD1 (5 bases). The CDR3 loop spans 13 amino acids. The V gene lost 1 base and the J gene lost 2 bases, with 6 bases spanning the gap. CDR1 is SGHVS, CDR2 FNYEAQ, per germline. The CDR3 loop is CASSLGRAYEQYF. CDR3 DNA sequence: TGTGCCAGCAGCTTAGGCAGGGCCTACGAGCAGTACTTC.

This chain joins TRBV4-3 and TRBJ1-1; possible D gene TRBD1, 6 bases. The V gene's germline CDR1 is LGHNA and CDR2 YSLEER. The CDR3 is made up of 15 amino acids. The ends were cut back, 1 base at V and 6 bases at J, with 15 bases in the middle. CDR3 residues: CASSQATGSGAEAFF. The DNA for the CDR3 is TGCGCCAGCAGCCAAGCTACAGGGAGTGGAGCTGAAGCTTTCTTT.

This sequence joins TRBV2 and TRBJ2-7; 15 nucleotides agree with TRBD2. The V gene end was trimmed by 7 bases and the J gene end by 0 bases; junction bases not matched to a gene: 10. Per germline, CDR1 SNHLY and CDR2 FYNNEI. This CDR3 region has 18 residues. The CDR3 loop is CASIPGLAGGPSSYEQYF. The CDR3, as DNA: TGTGCCAGCATACCCGGACTAGCGGGGGGGCCAAGCTCCTACGAGCAGTACTTC. Full variable domain (remainder filled in from reference TRBV2 and TRBJ2-7): EPEVTQTPSHQVTQMGQEVILRCVPISNHLYFYWYRQILGQKVEFLVSFYNNEISEKSEIFDDQFSVERPDGSNFTLKIRSTKLEDSAMYFCASIPGLAGGPSSYEQYFGPGTRLTVT.

The rearrangement uses TRBV7-9 and TRBJ1-2, with D perhaps TRBD1 (6 bases). The CDR3 runs 13 residues. CDR1 is SEHNR, CDR2 FQNEAQ, per germline (reference sequence). The V end lost 2 bases, the J end lost 6 bases, and 10 bases lay between the germline ends. This chain's CDR3 is CASSLRQGNGYTF. The CDR3 bases are TGTGCCAGCAGCTTAAGGCAGGGGAATGGCTACACCTTC.